The text below deals with one T cell receptor (beta chain). This sample is part of a study of cytomegalovirus exposure and HLA in healthy donors. PCR was performed using 60 Vbeta and 13 Jbeta primers. TCRdb's copy holds only in-frame clones and misses some; the assay was immunoSEQ multiplex PCR. This table lists roughly 120,000 clones. Between the trimmed V and J ends, which lost 7 bases and 0 bases, there was a span of 14 bases. The CDR3 sequence is 14 residues long. Germline V gives CDR1 SQVTM, CDR2 ANQGSEA. The source material was PBMCs. The chain uses TRBV29-1 and TRBJ2-3, with D tentatively TRBD2 (5 bases). The sequence was collected from a man younger than 35 in good health and CMV-seronegative. The DNA for the CDR3 is TGCAGCGCTGAGGGCAGCGGAAGCACAGATACGCAGTATTTT. Its protein is CSAEGSGSTDTQYF.